This TCR beta chain was sequenced during a study of T cells in lung cancer brain metastases. Overall study context: About 90% of the roughly 20 patients had no interval therapy between resections.

The method was immunoSEQ multiplex PCR; TCRdb's version includes in-frame clones alone and lacks a portion of them. The table records about 4,200 clones, 70% to 90% of them present only once. Resection was for synchronous oligometastatic disease or a late solitary brain metastasis recurrence. Exclusion applied to anyone with multiple prior malignancies. The sequence came from a man in his fifties or sixties with non-small cell lung cancer. The sequenced material came from tumor tissue from the primary lung tumor.

CDR3 in amino acids: CASNPSGLARGRGRETQYF. CDR3 sequence (DNA): TGTGCCAGCAACCCATCGGGACTAGCGAGGGGCCGGGGTAGAGAGACCCAGTACTTC. The genes are TRBV27 and TRBJ2-5; 10 bases are shared with TRBD2. Per germline, CDR1 MNHEY and CDR2 SMNVEV (reference sequence). The CDR3 is made up of 19 amino acids. V lost 7 bases, J lost 4 bases, and 21 bases stayed unmatched.